The next 23 T cell receptor beta chains were all read from a single sample in a study of cytomegalovirus exposure and HLA in healthy donors. The study ran its PCR with 60 Vbeta and 13 Jbeta primers. Here immunoSEQ multiplex PCR was the method, and the copy in TCRdb shows in-frame clones only, minus some. The sample yields about 110,000 clones, approximately 69% seen once. Sequenced sample: PBMCs. The receptors were sampled from a woman between 40 and 55 years old in good health and CMV-seropositive.

V and J are TRBV6-5 and TRBJ1-5; a weak D match, TRBD1 (6 bases). V lost 6 bases and J lost 1, with 13 bases in between. This CDR3 region has 15 residues. The germline gives CDR1 MNHEY, CDR2 SVGAGI. The CDR3 spells CASRMGTSSNQPQHF. The CDR3 bases are TGTGCCAGCAGGATGGGGACATCAAGCAATCAGCCCCAGCATTTT.

The rearrangement joins TRBV14 to TRBJ1-5; D is unresolved. Looked up from germline, CDR1 is SGHDN and CDR2 is FVKESK. The length of the CDR3 is 13 residues. V was clipped by 10 bases and J by 0 bases, with 10 bases between them. In DNA form, the CDR3 reads TGTGCCACCTCCCGGGGTAGCAATCAGCCCCAGCATTTT. Translating gives CATSRGSNQPQHF.

This clone was found once. In nucleotides, the CDR3 is TGTGCCAGCAGTTACGGAACAGGGGGCAGGAACATTCAGTACTTC. As protein: CASSYGTGGRNIQYF. The chain recombines TRBV6-5 with TRBJ2-4, with TRBD1 matching over 9 bases. V lost 2 bases, J lost 7 bases, and 6 bases stayed unmatched. Germline values: CDR1 MNHEY, CDR2 SVGAGI. This CDR3 has 15 amino acids.

In DNA form, the CDR3 reads TGTGCCAGCAGCTTAATTAGCGGGAGGGGAGATACGCAGTATTTT. It translates to CASSLISGRGDTQYF. This chain connects TRBV7-2 to TRBJ2-3; 11 bases are a match to TRBD2. CDR1 SGHTA and CDR2 FQGNSA come from the germline V gene. CDR3 size: 15 residues. The ends lost 2 bases at V and 5 bases at J; junction bases unmatched: 3.

The rearrangement uses TRBV5-6 and TRBJ2-7; possibly TRBD1 for D (6 bases). The CDR3 covers 15 residues. The V end was cut by 3 bases, the J end by 0 bases, with 13 bases between. Germline V lookup: CDR1 SGHDT, CDR2 YYEEEE. The CDR3 DNA sequence: TGTGCCAGCAGCTCAACGGGACACCTCTCCTACGAGCAGTACTTC. Its protein product is CASSSTGHLSYEQYF.

This clone has a handful of counts. Other DNA sequences within the sample encode an identical CDR3. CDR3 in amino acids: CASSPTGGEQYF. The DNA of the CDR3 is TGTGCCAGCTCACCGACAGGGGGAGAACAGTACTTC. The V gene is TRBV18, the J gene TRBJ2-7; 9 bases fit TRBD1. Looked up from germline, CDR1 is KGHSH and CDR2 is LQKENI. This CDR3 has 12 amino acids. With V trimmed by 3 bases and J by 10 bases, 4 bases remained unmatched.

V usage is TRBV9 and J usage is TRBJ1-2; D perhaps matches TRBD1 (6 bases). CDR1 and CDR2 (germline): SGDLS, YYNGEE. The CDR3 is made up of 16 amino acids. Trimming cost V 0 bases and J 0 bases, with 12 bases left between them. CDR3 nucleotides: TGTGCCAGCAGCGTAGAGGAAGGGGGTGCTAACTATGGCTACACCTTC. It encodes CASSVEEGGANYGYTF.

The CDR3 sequence is CASSYAPTGGNYGYTF. CDR3 nucleotides: TGTGCCAGCAGTTACGCCCCGACAGGGGGCAACTATGGCTACACCTTC. The chain couples TRBV7-8 to TRBJ1-2, with 10 bases lining up with TRBD1. This CDR3 region has 16 residues. Germline-derived CDR1 and CDR2 are SGHVS and FQNEAQ. The junction had 9 bases not matched to a gene; V was cut back by 6 bases and J by 2 bases.

The CDR3 DNA reads TGCGCCAGCATGAGTCTAGCGGGAATCGACAATGAGCAGTTCTTC. Encoded protein: CASMSLAGIDNEQFF. The rearrangement uses TRBV4-1 and TRBJ2-1, with 9 nucleotides matching TRBD2. Germline-derived CDR1 and CDR2 are MGHRA and YSYEKL. This CDR3 has 15 amino acids. The V and J ends lost 7 bases and 5 bases, in that order; junction bases with no gene match: 9.

V is TRBV18 and J is TRBJ2-1; TRBD2 is a possible D gene (5 bases). V was cut by 3 bases and J by 8 bases, with 11 bases left in between. The CDR3 loop spans 13 amino acids. Germline V gene lookup returns CDR1 KGHSH and CDR2 LQKENI. CDR3 sequence reads: CASSPGIGDEQFF. Here the CDR3 DNA reads TGTGCCAGCTCACCCGGCATCGGGGATGAGCAGTTCTTC.

V gene TRBV7-2 combines with J gene TRBJ1-5, with D maybe TRBD1 (5 bases). CDR1 SGHTA and CDR2 FQGNSA come from the germline V gene. The length of the CDR3 is 15 residues. With 2 bases removed from V and 8 bases from J, the gap between germline ends came to 16 bases. CDR3 sequence: CASSLSLGGGKPQHF. The DNA of the CDR3 is TGTGCCAGCAGCTTAAGTCTGGGGGGAGGTAAGCCCCAGCATTTT.

The chain has TRBV7-7 and TRBJ2-3, with D unclear. The CDR3 length is 10 residues. The V gene's germline CDR1 is SSHAT and CDR2 FNYEAQ (reference sequence). CDR3 in DNA: TGTGCTGTTGGCCCAGATACGCAGTATTTT. This sequence encodes CAVGPDTQYF.

This clone was observed a handful of times. The rearrangement uses TRBV4-3 and TRBJ1-2, with D unclear. In germline, CDR1 is LGHNA, CDR2 YSLEER. V was clipped by 3 bases and J by 0 bases, with 14 bases between them. The CDR3 contains 16 residues. The CDR3 nucleotides read TGCGCCAGCAGCCAGGATCTTCGGGTCGCTAACTATGGCTACACCTTC. It specifies CASSQDLRVANYGYTF.

This chain links TRBV5-6 with TRBJ1-5; D is unclear. With 2 bases removed from V and 2 bases from J, the gap between germline ends came to 5 bases. In germline, CDR1 is SGHDT, CDR2 YYEEEE. This CDR3 has 13 amino acids. The CDR3 loop reads CASSFGGNQPQHF. As DNA, the CDR3 is TGTGCCAGCAGCTTCGGGGGCAATCAGCCCCAGCATTTT.

The rearrangement links TRBV29-1 to TRBJ1-5; D remains ambiguous. Germline V gene lookup returns CDR1 SQVTM and CDR2 ANQGSEA. The length of the CDR3 is 14 residues. Trimming removed 5 bases from V and 1 base from J, with 12 bases in between. The CDR3 DNA reads TGCAGCGTTAATATGGGAGGAAGCAATCAGCCCCAGCATTTT. Translation gives CSVNMGGSNQPQHF.

In its sample, this clone was seen once. One end of the junction varies from germline; a read error may be responsible. The chain is built from TRBV7-7 and TRBJ2-7; unclear D gene. Germline values: CDR1 SSHAT, CDR2 FNYEAQ (reference sequence). The CDR3 loop spans 13 amino acids. CDR3 bases: TGTGCTAGCAGCATAGACATGTCCTACGAGCAGTACTTC. This codes for CASSIDMSYEQYF.

The chain recombines TRBV2 with TRBJ2-3; 8 bases line up with TRBD2. The V and J ends lost 4 bases and 4 bases, in that order; junction bases with no gene match: 7. The CDR3 covers 15 residues. Germline values: CDR1 SNHLY, CDR2 FYNNEI. The CDR3 protein is CASSVEAGVSDTQYF. The CDR3 bases are TGTGCCAGCAGTGTTGAAGCGGGAGTCTCAGATACGCAGTATTTT.

The chain is built from TRBV7-9 and TRBJ1-2; tentative D call: TRBD1 (6 bases). Per germline, CDR1 SEHNR and CDR2 FQNEAQ (reference sequence). The CDR3 extends over 16 amino acids. The V gene lost 0 bases and the J gene lost 4 bases, with 15 bases spanning the gap. The CDR3 sequence: CASSLASSGDPYGYTF. The CDR3 nucleotides are TGTGCCAGCAGCTTAGCGAGTTCAGGGGATCCCTATGGCTACACCTTC.

In the case of this clone: Different DNA sequences within this sample yield the same CDR3. CDR3 sequence reads: CASSLSPSYEQYF. CDR3 bases: TGTGCCAGCAGCTTATCCCCTTCCTACGAGCAGTACTTC. This sequence joins TRBV7-2 and TRBJ2-7; D uncertain. The CDR3 is 13 amino acids. Germline V gene data show CDR1 as SGHTA and CDR2 as FQGNSA. V was clipped by 2 bases and J by 1 base, with 6 bases between them.

The V and J genes are TRBV7-9 and TRBJ1-4, with D possibly TRBD1 on 6 matching bases. The CDR3 covers 18 residues. V lost 3 bases, J lost 3 bases, and 20 bases lay in between. From germline, CDR1 is SEHNR and CDR2 FQNEAQ (reference sequence). The CDR3 sequence: CASSLVVVLGGSNEKLFF. CDR3 sequence (DNA): TGTGCCAGCAGCTTGGTCGTAGTGTTAGGGGGATCTAATGAAAAACTGTTTTTT.

This clone has just a few counts. V is TRBV5-4 and J is TRBJ1-3; 8 positions agree with TRBD1. V was clipped by 2 bases and J by 2 bases; unmatched bases: 3. Per germline, CDR1 SGHNT and CDR2 YYREEE (reference sequence). The CDR3 totals 15 residues. The CDR3 region has the DNA TGTGCCAGCAGCTTCCAGGGGGCGGCTGGAAACACCATATATTTT. Protein sequence: CASSFQGAAGNTIYF. Supplemented by reference TRBV5-4 and TRBJ1-3, the full variable domain reads ETGVTQSPTHLIKTRGQQVTLRCSSQSGHNTVSWYQQALGQGPQFIFQYYREEENGRGNFPPRFSGLQFPNYSSELNVNALELDDSALYLCASSFQGAAGNTIYFGEGSWLTVV.

This clone was picked up a small number of times. V gene TRBV6-5 combines with J gene TRBJ2-5, with 8 bases matching TRBD1. Germline CDR1 is MNHEY and CDR2 is SVGAGI. The J segment lost 0 bases and the V segment lost 6 bases, leaving 3 bases of the junction unmatched. The CDR3 runs 14 residues. CDR3 loop: CASSDRGDQETQYF. Written as DNA, the CDR3 is TGTGCCAGCAGCGACAGGGGAGACCAAGAGACCCAGTACTTC.

This chain links TRBV6-5 with TRBJ2-3; TRBD1 agrees at 9 bases. V gave up 2 bases and J gave up 3 bases; unmatched junction bases: 3. Germline CDR1 reads MNHEY; CDR2 reads SVGAGI. This CDR3 is 15 amino acids long. CDR3 in DNA: TGTGCCAGCAGTTACGGAGGACAGGGGACAGATACGCAGTATTTT. This translates into CASSYGGQGTDTQYF.